A single sample gave rise to the 25 T cell receptor beta chains below, sequenced in a study of breast tumors, draining lymph nodes, adjacent tissues listed by TCRdb under 2016. Library preparation used multiplex PCR. For sequencing, an Illumina HiSeq 2000 was employed. TCRdb ran its own pipeline on the public reads, namely fastp trimming at Q25 and MiXCR clone calling, and kept in-frame beta chains. Identical CDR3 proteins give one entry, which carries the most common genes and DNA. The sample data list tens of thousands of distinct CDR3 sequences, and about 21% of these were observed just once. The top ten hold approximately 8% of the sample. The source material was breast tumor tissue. These receptors came from a female donor with breast cancer. Some clones in this sample may be carry-over from other donors' samples.

This clonotype was observed at least ten times. The rearrangement uses TRBV4-1 and TRBJ2-2; D unresolved. From germline, CDR1 is MGHRA and CDR2 YSYEKL. The CDR3 covers 16 residues. V was trimmed by 0 bases and J by 2 bases, leaving 10 bases between them. CDR3 region: CASSQDWSRNTGELFF. CDR3 bases: TGCGCCAGCAGCCAAGATTGGAGCAGAAACACCGGGGAGCTGTTTTTT.

The table lists this clonotype with many counts. V is TRBV4-1 and J is TRBJ2-3; 9 bases fit TRBD1. The trim removed 4 bases at V and 5 bases at J, leaving 22 bases unmatched. In germline, CDR1 is MGHRA, CDR2 YSYEKL. The CDR3 spans 20 residues. CDR3 sequence: CASSPSRLGPAGTGRDTQYF. The CDR3 DNA sequence: TGCGCCAGCAGCCCGAGTCGATTGGGCCCGGCCGGGACAGGGAGAGATACGCAGTATTTT.

Comment on this clonotype: A much larger clone lies one base from this, so it may be a read error. The J gene is TRBJ1-4, the V gene TRBV27; TRBD1 matches 8 bases. V trimming: 4 bases; J trimming: 2 bases; junction bases outside the gene matches: 6. The CDR3 has 16 residues. The germline V gene has CDR1 MNHEY and CDR2 SMNVEV (reference sequence). The chain's CDR3 is CASSSGRTGTNEKLFF. The CDR3 nucleotides are TGTGCCAGCAGTTCAGGCCGGACAGGGACTAATGAAAAACTGTTTTTT.

Details on this clonotype: A single base separates this from a much larger clone, so it may be a read error. The J gene is TRBJ2-2, the V gene TRBV5-8, with 8 bases identical to TRBD1. The CDR3 is 16 amino acids. The germline CDR1 and CDR2 sequences are SGHTS and YDEGEE. J was trimmed by 6 bases and V by 2 bases; bases with no gene match: 9. CDR3 sequence: CASSLTRTGPSGELFF. The CDR3 DNA sequence: TGTGCCAGCAGCTTAACGAGGACAGGGCCCTCCGGGGAGCTGTTTTTT.

In its sample, this clonotype was seen many times. The V and J genes are TRBV6-4 and TRBJ2-3; no clear D gene. From germline, CDR1 is MRHNA and CDR2 SNTAGT. This CDR3 spans 14 amino acids. V was trimmed by 0 bases and J by 1 base, leaving 5 bases between them. The chain's CDR3 is CASSDSGGTDTQYF. The CDR3 nucleotides are TGTGCCAGCAGTGACTCTGGGGGCACAGATACGCAGTATTTT.

This clonotype has at least ten counts. The rearrangement joins TRBV7-9 to TRBJ2-1, with D perhaps matching TRBD2 (5 bases). The germline V gene has CDR1 SEHNR and CDR2 FQNEAQ (reference sequence). V was pared by 6 bases and J by 14 bases, with 17 bases between. The CDR3 is made up of 12 amino acids. CDR3: CASSPGKGPKFF. For the CDR3, the DNA is TGTGCCAGCAGTCCCGGGAAAGGACCAAAGTTCTTC.

This clonotype was observed at least ten times. The chain recombines TRBV6-5 with TRBJ1-2; 8 nucleotides agree with TRBD1. Trimming at V came to 5 bases and at J to 3 bases, leaving 11 bases not matched to a gene. Germline CDR1 and CDR2: MNHEY and SVGAGI. The CDR3 covers 16 residues. The CDR3 is CASSPTTGAGDYGYTF. CDR3 nucleotides: TGTGCCAGCAGTCCCACGACAGGGGCGGGGGACTATGGCTACACCTTC.

The chain joins TRBV2 to TRBJ2-7; TRBD1 agrees at 8 bases. The germline gives CDR1 SNHLY, CDR2 FYNNEI. CDR3 size: 13 residues. Trimming at V came to 6 bases and at J to 6 bases, leaving 7 bases not matched to a gene. The CDR3, as DNA: TGTGCCAGCAGCGAACGGGACAGGACCGAGCAGTACTTC. This translates into CASSERDRTEQYF.

This clonotype was recorded many times. The chain has TRBV6-5 and TRBJ2-7, with 9 bases that match TRBD1. The V gene's germline CDR1 is MNHEY and CDR2 SVGAGI. V was pared by 2 bases and J by 5 bases, with 10 bases of the junction left unmatched. CDR3 size: 16 residues. CDR3 bases: TGTGCCAGCAGTTACAGCGGGACAGGGTTCGCGAACGAGCAGTACTTC. Amino acids: CASSYSGTGFANEQYF.

As regards this clonotype: The junction departs from the called germline gene at one end, perhaps through a read error. The chain recombines TRBV10-3 with TRBJ1-1; no firm D call. The germline V gene has CDR1 ENHRY and CDR2 SYGVKD. The CDR3 length is 13 residues. The CDR3 nucleotides read TGTGCCATCACTGAGACGGGGAACACTGAAGCTTTCTTT. It yields the protein CAITETGNTEAFF.

In its sample, this clonotype was seen many times. The chain recombines TRBV24-1 with TRBJ2-3; D remains ambiguous. The V end lost 6 bases, the J end lost 3 bases, and 6 bases lay between the germline ends. Germline CDR1 reads KGHDR; CDR2 reads SFDVKD. The CDR3 length is 12 residues. In DNA form, the CDR3 reads TGTGCCACCAGTTTTAGTACAGATACGCAGTATTTT. Translation gives CATSFSTDTQYF.

On this clonotype itself: Possible read error: a much larger clone is one base away. The V call is TRBV5-5, the J call TRBJ2-3, with D unclear. With 3 bases removed from V and 4 bases from J, the gap between germline ends came to 12 bases. Per germline, CDR1 SGHKS and CDR2 YYEKEE (reference sequence). There are 14 residues in the CDR3. CDR3 amino acids: CASSWNSHADTQYF. The CDR3 bases are TGTGCCAGCAGCTGGAACAGCCACGCAGATACGCAGTATTTT.

This clonotype was observed at least ten times. The rearrangement links TRBV20-1 to TRBJ2-7; 9 nucleotides line up with TRBD2. There are 15 residues in the CDR3. Trimming cost V 0 bases and J 5 bases; bases outside gene matches: 8. Germline lookup yields CDR1 DFQATT and CDR2 SNEGSKA (reference sequence). The CDR3 loop reads CSARDRSGRFDEQYF. The CDR3 DNA follows: TGCAGTGCTAGAGATCGAAGCGGGAGGTTTGACGAGCAGTACTTC.

This clonotype has at least ten counts. The chain uses TRBV6-6 and TRBJ2-1; unclear D gene. Germline V gene lookup returns CDR1 MNHNY and CDR2 SVGAGI (reference sequence). V lost 2 bases and J lost 0, with 14 bases in between. This CDR3 spans 17 amino acids. For the CDR3, the DNA is TGTGCCAGCAGTTACGACCCCCCTAGGAGCTCCTACAATGAGCAGTTCTTC. This gives the protein CASSYDPPRSSYNEQFF.

The chain uses TRBV11-3 and TRBJ2-3; maybe TRBD1 (5 bases). This CDR3 region has 16 residues. Germline V CDR1 and CDR2: SGHNT, YENEEA. The V end lost 0 bases, the J end lost 1 base, and 11 bases lay between the germline ends. CDR3 DNA sequence: TGTGCCAGCAGCTTAGATGCCAGGGCGGGCACAGATACGCAGTATTTT. Amino acid sequence: CASSLDARAGTDTQYF.

This clonotype is labeled as medium-sized. The CDR3: CASSLGSRGQHEPQHF. CDR3 DNA: TGTGCCAGCAGTTTAGGTTCTAGGGGGCAGCACGAGCCCCAGCATTTT. The chain links TRBV28 to TRBJ1-5; TRBD1 agrees at 7 bases. The CDR3 sequence is 16 residues long. V shed 2 bases, J shed 8 bases, and the junction held 12 bases outside the gene matches. Germline assignment: CDR1 MDHEN and CDR2 SYDVKM.

With respect to this clonotype: Relative to the germline gene, one junction end is altered; a read error may explain this. The rearrangement joins TRBV5-1 to TRBJ2-5, with D possibly being TRBD1 (5 bases). Germline assignment: CDR1 SGHRS and CDR2 YFSETQ. The CDR3 runs 14 residues. The CDR3 region has the DNA TGCGCCGGCAGAAGGTCAGGGTTCGGAGAGACCCAGTACTTC. Its translation is CAGRRSGFGETQYF.

There are a few counts of this clonotype. The chain couples TRBV28 to TRBJ2-1, with 7 bases lining up with TRBD1. The CDR3 length is 16 residues. Germline CDR1 reads MDHEN; CDR2 reads SYDVKM. Germline trimming cut 6 bases from V and 0 bases from J; bases unmatched to any gene: 8. This chain's CDR3 is CASRDGTVSSYNEQFF. CDR3 bases: TGTGCCAGCAGAGACGGGACAGTGAGCTCCTACAATGAGCAGTTCTTC.

This clonotype has ten or more counts. This chain uses TRBV29-1 with TRBJ1-4, with 8 positions matching TRBD1. Germline V gene lookup returns CDR1 SQVTM and CDR2 ANQGSEA. The CDR3 has 14 amino acids. V lost 3 bases, J lost 6 bases, and 6 bases stayed unmatched. In nucleotides, the CDR3 is TGCAGCGTTGACACCGGACAGGGCTATGAAAAACTGTTTTTT. Translating it yields CSVDTGQGYEKLFF. The entire variable domain, with the rest obtained from reference TRBV29-1 and TRBJ1-4, is as follows: SAVISQKPSRDICQRGTSLTIQCQVDSQVTMMFWYRQQPGQSLTLIATANQGSEATYESGFVIDKFPISRPNLTFSTLTVSNMSPEDSSIYLCSVDTGQGYEKLFFGSGTQLSVL.

This clonotype was recorded at least ten times. V usage is TRBV6-5 and J usage is TRBJ2-3, with 8 nucleotides matching TRBD2. Trimming took 2 bases from V and 5 from J; bases not matched to a gene: 9. The CDR3 loop spans 16 amino acids. CDR1 and CDR2 from the germline V gene are MNHEY and SVGAGI. CDR3 in DNA: TGTGCCAGCAGTTACAGGGCGGGGGGCGGGGGAGATACGCAGTATTTT. Translating gives CASSYRAGGGGDTQYF.

This clonotype was observed at least ten times. The V gene is TRBV7-8, the J gene TRBJ2-1; 7 nucleotides agree with TRBD2. Trimming removed 2 bases from V and 5 bases from J; junction bases left unmatched: 9. This CDR3 has 16 residues. In germline, CDR1 is SGHVS, CDR2 FQNEAQ. The CDR3 spells CASSLRRLAVHNEQFF. The CDR3 DNA reads as TGTGCCAGCAGCTTACGTAGGCTAGCGGTTCACAATGAGCAGTTCTTC.

This clonotype was counted at least ten times. The V call is TRBV5-1, the J call TRBJ2-1; 14 nucleotides match TRBD2. CDR1 SGHRS and CDR2 YFSETQ come from the germline V gene. Germline trimming cut 4 bases from V and 3 bases from J; bases unmatched to any gene: 3. The CDR3 extends over 16 amino acids. The CDR3 DNA reads as TGCGCCAGCAGCCCGGGACTAGCGGGGGTCTACAATGAGCAGTTCTTC. The encoded protein is CASSPGLAGVYNEQFF.

This clonotype came up many times. The gene calls are TRBV30 and TRBJ1-2, with unresolved D. Per germline, CDR1 GTSNPN and CDR2 SVGIG (reference sequence). The CDR3 spans 15 residues. V was clipped by 4 bases and J by 7 bases, with 22 bases between them. CDR3 residues: CAWMRNQKATSGYTF. The CDR3 DNA reads TGTGCCTGGATGAGGAACCAAAAGGCTACCAGTGGCTACACCTTC.

This clonotype was seen repeatedly, ten times or more. The CDR3 here is CASTPSVVGAGELFF. Written as DNA, the CDR3 is TGTGCCAGCACCCCCAGCGTTGTTGGGGCCGGGGAGCTGTTTTTT. The rearrangement links TRBV12-3 or TRBV12-4 to TRBJ2-2; D is uncertain. The CDR3 spans 15 residues. Trimming pared 7 bases from V and 6 bases from J, leaving 18 bases between.

As regards this clonotype: This clone may be a read error of a much larger clone one base away. The V and J genes are TRBV18 and TRBJ2-7; D might be TRBD1 (6 bases). V lost 1 base and J lost 0, with 10 bases in between. Germline values: CDR1 KGHSH, CDR2 LQKENI. This CDR3 is built from 15 residues. The CDR3 DNA sequence: TGTGCCAGCTCACCACGTCTAGGGGGCTCCTACGAGCAGTACTTC. Protein product: CASSPRLGGSYEQYF.